This T cell receptor (beta chain) was retrieved from a study of beta chain features in type 1 diabetes. Study conclusions and caveats: It was possible that PCR favored shorter templates, equally so in patients and controls.

Isolated RNA was reverse transcribed in full, so expressed TCRB transcripts were sequenced. Generated by immunoSEQ multiplex PCR, the TCRdb table keeps only in-frame clones and is missing some. The sample shows roughly 500,000 clones, about 32% of them seen only once. The CDR3 runs 15 residues. The ends lost 2 bases at V and 2 bases at J; junction bases unmatched: 4. Germline V gives CDR1 LNHDA, CDR2 SQIVND (reference sequence). The authors took one heparinised blood draw, averaging approximately 120 mL, from each donor. Naive, central memory, regulatory and stem cell-like memory cells within the CD4+ compartment were sorted using CD45RO/CCR7/CD25/CD127/CD95/CD27. To note about this clone: The target antigen is unknown.

This clonotype originated in a man in his late teens or twenties in good health. V is TRBV19 and J is TRBJ2-3, with 7 bases matching TRBD2. Sequencing input: naive CD4+ T cells from blood. The CDR3 region is CASSIPSGVTDTQYF. The CDR3 bases are TGTGCCAGTAGTATACCGAGCGGGGTCACAGATACGCAGTATTTT.